This is a list of T cell receptor beta chains from one sample in a study of tumor and adjacent non-tumor tissue in lung cancer. Each CDR3 protein gets one entry after TCRdb re-called the multiplex PCR reads with MiXCR. This sample has some 80,000 distinct CDR3 sequences; 76% occur once, and the top ten carry around 43%. Sequencing was done on a sample of distant non-tumor lung tissue. Source of these receptors: a man between 65 and 80 years old with non-small cell lung cancer. Each CDR3 is given with its conserved first and last residue. D genes are given only for firm matches. Size is stated for part of the rows, as once, few or many counts, or as a class when the clone is expanded.

clone size	J gene	D gene	V gene	CDR3 protein	CDR3 DNA
few	TRBJ1-1	NA	TRBV6-2/TRBV6-3	CASSTRKGKKTEAFF	TGTGCCAGCAGTACGAGAAAGGGGAAGAAAACTGAAGCTTTCTTT
NA	TRBJ1-1	NA	TRBV6-5	CASRLTWDDTEALF	TGTGCCAGCAGGTTGACATGGGATGACACTGAAGCTCTCTTT
NA	TRBJ2-7	NA	TRBV12-3/TRBV12-4	CASSPPVGAAGWEQYF	TGTGCCAGCAGCCCCCCAGTGGGCGCGGCTGGCTGGGAGCAGTACTTC
NA	TRBJ1-6	NA	TRBV6-5	CASSAGFLSRLHF	TGTGCCAGTAGTGCAGGGTTTTTGTCACGCCTCCACTTT
NA	TRBJ2-2	NA	TRBV11-3	CAISGRAVAEAGELSF	TGTGCCATCAGCGGCCGGGCGGTAGCGGAGGCCGGGGAGCTGTCTTTT
NA	TRBJ1-2	NA	TRBV11-2	CASSLDGRGGYSF	TGTGCTAGCAGCTTAGATGGGAGGGGTGGCTACTCCTTC
NA	TRBJ2-5	NA	TRBV18	CASSPQGMQEIQYF	TGTGCCAGCTCACCCCAGGGCATGCAAGAGATCCAGTACTTC
NA	TRBJ2-1	NA	TRBV29-1	CIVEATKGTEQFF	TGCATCGTTGAAGCGACTAAGGGCACTGAGCAGTTCTTC
NA	TRBJ2-2	NA	TRBV20-1	CSARDILRGTGELIF	TGCAGTGCTAGAGATATCCTAAGAGGGACCGGGGAGCTGATTTTT
once	TRBJ2-5	NA	TRBV6-2/TRBV6-3	CASSHLQEGYQETQYF	TGTGCCAGCAGTCACTTGCAGGAGGGGTACCAAGAGACCCAGTACTTC
NA	TRBJ1-2	NA	TRBV5-1	CASSLWDIERGGYTF	TGCGCCAGCAGCTTGTGGGACATTGAGCGAGGTGGCTACACCTTC
NA	TRBJ2-3	NA	TRBV20-1	CSARSLPGDVTDTQYF	TGCAGTGCTAGGAGTCTTCCCGGGGACGTGACAGATACGCAGTATTTT
medium-sized	TRBJ2-1	NA	TRBV11-1	CASSPLSVYNEQFF	TGTGCCAGCAGCCCTCTTTCGGTCTACAATGAGCAGTTCTTC
many	TRBJ1-2	NA	TRBV20-1	CSATGANYGYTF	TGCAGTGCCACGGGGGCTAACTATGGCTACACCTTC
NA	TRBJ2-1	TRBD1	TRBV12-3/TRBV12-4	CDSSRTGGSYEQFF	TGTGACAGCAGCCGGACAGGGGGCTCCTACGAGCAGTTCTTC
many	TRBJ1-6	TRBD1	TRBV20-1	CSARTGNSPLHF	TGCAGTGCTAGGACAGGGAATTCACCCCTCCACTTT
NA	TRBJ1-6	TRBD1	TRBV4-1	CASSQDMGQRSSPHHF	TGCGCCAGCAGCCAAGATATGGGACAGAGGTCTTCACCCCACCACTTT
NA	TRBJ1-2	NA	TRBV11-2	CASRPTWGTYGYTF	TGTGCCAGCAGACCGACATGGGGTACGTATGGCTACACCTTC
NA	TRBJ1-2	NA	TRBV11-1	CASSLSRYVYTF	TGTGCCAGCAGCTTATCTAGATATGTCTACACCTTC
NA	TRBJ2-5	NA	TRBV29-1	CSAKPYLQTGEEKQYF	TGCAGCGCCAAGCCCTACCTCCAGACAGGTGAAGAGAAGCAGTACTTC
NA	TRBJ2-5	NA	TRBV29-1	CNPKPYLQTGQETKYF	TGCAACCCCAAGCCCTACCTCCAGACAGGTCAAGAGACCAAGTACTTC
NA	TRBJ1-5	TRBD1	TRBV6-6	CASSITGGFNQPQDF	TGTGCCAGCAGTATCACAGGGGGCTTCAATCAGCCCCAAGATTTT
NA	TRBJ2-7	NA	TRBV4-1	CASSRGTGRAGEQYF	TGCGCCAGCAGCCGCGGTACCGGCAGGGCGGGCGAGCAATACTTC
NA	TRBJ2-1	NA	TRBV14	CASSQATKVTSHNEQFF	TGTGCCAGCAGCCAGGCGACGAAGGTAACTAGCCACAATGAGCAGTTCTTC
NA	TRBJ2-5	TRBD2	TRBV11-3	CASSNSGKEAHYF	TGTGCCAGCAGTAATAGCGGGAAGGAGGCCCACTACTTC
NA	TRBJ2-5	NA	TRBV5-1	CASNLLSLGLSEGDTQYF	TGTGCCAGCAACTTGTTGAGTTTGGGACTTTCTGAGGGAGATACTCAGTACTTC
NA	TRBJ2-3	NA	TRBV11-2	CANSSRGFSDTQYF	TGTGCCAACAGCTCACGGGGGTTCTCAGATACGCAATATTTT
NA	TRBJ2-2	NA	TRBV4-3	CASSQEVGLQNTRELFF	TGCGCCAGCAGCCAAGAGGTGGGACTGCAGAACACTCGGGAGCTGTTTTTT